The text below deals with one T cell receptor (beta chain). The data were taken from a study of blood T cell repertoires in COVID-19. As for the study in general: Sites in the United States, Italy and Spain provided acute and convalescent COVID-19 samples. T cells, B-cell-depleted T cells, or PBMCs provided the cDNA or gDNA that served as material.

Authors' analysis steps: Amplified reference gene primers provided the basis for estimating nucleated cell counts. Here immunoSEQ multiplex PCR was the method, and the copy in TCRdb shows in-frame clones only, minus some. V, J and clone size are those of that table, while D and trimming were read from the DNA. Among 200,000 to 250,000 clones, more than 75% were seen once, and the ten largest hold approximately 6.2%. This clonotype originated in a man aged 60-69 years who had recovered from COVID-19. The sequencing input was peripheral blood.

In nucleotides, the CDR3 is TGTGCCAGCAGCGCTTGGACAGGGGGAGAGAGGGATGAGCAGTTCTTC. It yields the protein CASSAWTGGERDEQFF. The rearrangement uses TRBV13 and TRBJ2-1; 10 nucleotides agree with TRBD1. V trimming: 5 bases; J trimming: 8 bases; junction bases outside the gene matches: 12. The CDR3 covers 16 residues. Per the germline V gene, CDR1 is PRHDT and CDR2 is FYEKMQ (reference sequence).